The next 7 T cell receptor beta chains were all read from a single sample in a study of PD-L1 blockade in urothelial cancer. Repertoires were generated with immunoSEQ multiplex PCR, while TCRdb's copy carries only in-frame clones and drops some. The sample has 65,000 to 80,000 clones; roughly 84% are singletons. Material: PBMCs, obtained around atezolizumab (anti-PD-L1) treatment. The receptors originated from a man aged 65 to 85 with urothelial cancer.

The V call is TRBV5-1, the J call TRBJ2-2, with a weak D call TRBD2 (5 bases). Germline V gene data show CDR1 as SGHRS and CDR2 as YFSETQ. The V and J ends lost 4 bases and 1 base respectively, with 11 bases between them. The CDR3 totals 15 residues. The CDR3 region is CASSLTNQNTGELFF. The CDR3 coding sequence is TGCGCCAGCAGCCTGACTAATCAGAACACCGGGGAGCTGTTTTTT. Full variable domain (remainder filled in from reference TRBV5-1 and TRBJ2-2): KAGVTQTPRYLIKTRGQQVTLSCSPISGHRSVSWYQQTPGQGLQFLFEYFSETQRNKGNFPGRFSGRQFSNSRSEMNVSTLELGDSALYLCASSLTNQNTGELFFGEGSRLTVL.

The CDR3 DNA follows: TGTGCCAGCAGCGTAGCTAACAGGGACCCTAGGGAAGCTTTCTTT. Its protein product is CASSVANRDPREAFF. The chain links TRBV9 to TRBJ1-1; maybe TRBD1 (6 bases). CDR3 length: 15 residues. The V end was cut by 0 bases, the J end by 8 bases, with 17 bases between. Germline V gene sequence: CDR1 SGDLS, CDR2 YYNGEE.

V gene TRBV6-5 combines with J gene TRBJ1-3; TRBD1 is a possible D gene (5 bases). In germline, CDR1 is MNHEY, CDR2 SVGAGI. The CDR3 contains 15 residues. Trimming removed 0 bases at V and 3 bases at J, with 9 bases between. The CDR3 protein is CASSYSGGDGNTIYF. The DNA of the CDR3 is TGTGCCAGCAGTTACTCCGGGGGAGATGGAAACACCATATATTTT.

The V and J genes are TRBV2 and TRBJ2-1; tentative D call: TRBD2 (5 bases). The CDR3 is made up of 13 amino acids. Germline values: CDR1 SNHLY, CDR2 FYNNEI. The V end was cut by 1 base, the J end by 9 bases, with 10 bases between. This CDR3 is CASSEGWESEQFF. CDR3 sequence (DNA): TGTGCCAGCAGTGAAGGTTGGGAGAGTGAGCAGTTCTTC.

V usage is TRBV15 and J usage is TRBJ2-7, with D possibly being TRBD2 (5 bases). The germline CDR1 and CDR2 sequences are LNHNV and YYDKDF (reference sequence). Trimming shortened V by 6 bases and J by 0 bases, and 12 bases separated the two germline ends. The CDR3 has 14 residues. This CDR3 is CATRVERFSYEQYF. CDR3 DNA sequence: TGTGCCACCAGGGTTGAGCGGTTCTCCTACGAGCAGTACTTC. Combining the CDR3 with reference TRBV15 and TRBJ2-7 gives the whole variable domain DAMVIQNPRYQVTQFGKPVTLSCSQTLNHNVMYWYQQKSSQAPKLLFHYYDKDFNNEADTPDNFQSRRPNTSFCFLDIRSPGLGDTAMYLCATRVERFSYEQYFGPGTRLTVT.

The chain uses TRBV7-9 and TRBJ2-2, with a tentative D call TRBD2 (6 bases). Germline CDR1 is SEHNR and CDR2 is FQNEAQ (reference sequence). CDR3 length: 16 residues. The V and J ends lost 0 bases and 4 bases respectively, with 12 bases between them. CDR3 residues: CASSLARGKGTGELFF. As DNA, the CDR3 is TGTGCCAGCAGCTTAGCTCGGGGGAAGGGCACCGGGGAGCTGTTTTTT. The full variable domain, its missing parts supplied by reference TRBV7-9 and TRBJ2-2, is DTGVSQNPRHKITKRGQNVTFRCDPISEHNRLYWYRQTLGQGPEFLTYFQNEAQLEKSRLLSDRFSAERPKGSFSTLEIQRTEQGDSAMYLCASSLARGKGTGELFFGEGSRLTVL.

The CDR3 DNA sequence: TGTGCCAGCAGTCCCAGGGCGAGGGAAAAACTGTTTTTT. It codes for CASSPRAREKLFF. The V and J genes are TRBV14 and TRBJ1-4; TRBD1 might be the D (5 bases). The V gene's germline CDR1 is SGHDN and CDR2 FVKESK. This CDR3 has 13 residues. V lost 6 bases to trimming and J lost 8 bases, with 13 bases between them.